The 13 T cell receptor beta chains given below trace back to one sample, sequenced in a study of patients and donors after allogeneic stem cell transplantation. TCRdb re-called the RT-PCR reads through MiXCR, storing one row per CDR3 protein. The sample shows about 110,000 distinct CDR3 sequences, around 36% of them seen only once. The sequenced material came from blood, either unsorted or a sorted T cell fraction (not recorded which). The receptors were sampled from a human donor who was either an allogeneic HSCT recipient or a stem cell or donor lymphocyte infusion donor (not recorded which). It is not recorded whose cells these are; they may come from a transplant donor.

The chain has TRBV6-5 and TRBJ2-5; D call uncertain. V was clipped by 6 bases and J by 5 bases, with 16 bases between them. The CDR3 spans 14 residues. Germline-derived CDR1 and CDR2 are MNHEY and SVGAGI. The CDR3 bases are TGTGCCAGCAGCTGGATGGTGGGCAGCGAGACCCAGTACTTC. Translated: CASSWMVGSETQYF.

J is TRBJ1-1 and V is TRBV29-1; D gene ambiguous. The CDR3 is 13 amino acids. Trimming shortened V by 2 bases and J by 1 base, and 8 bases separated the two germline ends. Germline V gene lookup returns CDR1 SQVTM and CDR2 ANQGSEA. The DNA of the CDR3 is TGCAGCGTTGAAAGGGATCGGAACACTGAAGCTTTCTTT. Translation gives CSVERDRNTEAFF. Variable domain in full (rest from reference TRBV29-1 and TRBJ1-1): SAVISQKPSRDICQRGTSLTIQCQVDSQVTMMFWYRQQPGQSLTLIATANQGSEATYESGFVIDKFPISRPNLTFSTLTVSNMSPEDSSIYLCSVERDRNTEAFFGQGTRLTVV.

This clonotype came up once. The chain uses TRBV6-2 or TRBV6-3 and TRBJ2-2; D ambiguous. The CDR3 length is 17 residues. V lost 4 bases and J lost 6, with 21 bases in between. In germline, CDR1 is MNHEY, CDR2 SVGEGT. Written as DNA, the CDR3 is TGTGCCAGCAGTTCAGGCCCCTCAAGGACCGGGCCCGGGGAGCTGTTTTTT. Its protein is CASSSGPSRTGPGELFF.

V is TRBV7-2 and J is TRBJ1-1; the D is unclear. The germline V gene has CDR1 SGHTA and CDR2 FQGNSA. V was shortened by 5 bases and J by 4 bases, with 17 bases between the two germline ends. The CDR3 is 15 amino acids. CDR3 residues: CASSTQTGLGTEAFF. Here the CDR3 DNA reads TGTGCCAGCAGCACCCAGACCGGTTTGGGCACTGAAGCTTTCTTT.

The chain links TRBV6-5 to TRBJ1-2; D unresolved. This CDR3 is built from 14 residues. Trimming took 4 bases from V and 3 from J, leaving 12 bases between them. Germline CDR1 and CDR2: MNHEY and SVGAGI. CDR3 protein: CASSLVAGYYGYTF. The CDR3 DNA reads TGTGCCAGCAGTTTGGTAGCCGGGTACTATGGCTACACCTTC.

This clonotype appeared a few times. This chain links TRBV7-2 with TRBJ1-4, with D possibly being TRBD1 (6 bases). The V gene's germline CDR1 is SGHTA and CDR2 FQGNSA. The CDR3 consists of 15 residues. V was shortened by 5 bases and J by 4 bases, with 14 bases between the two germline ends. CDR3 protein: CASSPQGLGNEKLFF. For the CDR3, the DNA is TGTGCCAGCAGCCCCCAGGGGCTGGGTAATGAAAAACTGTTTTTT.

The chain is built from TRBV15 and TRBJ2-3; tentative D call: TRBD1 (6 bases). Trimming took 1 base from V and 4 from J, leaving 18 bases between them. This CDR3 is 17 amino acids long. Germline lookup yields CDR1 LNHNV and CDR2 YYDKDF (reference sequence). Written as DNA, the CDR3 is TGTGCCACCAGCAGAGGGCCAGGACAGCAACTTTCAGATACGCAGTATTTT. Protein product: CATSRGPGQQLSDTQYF.

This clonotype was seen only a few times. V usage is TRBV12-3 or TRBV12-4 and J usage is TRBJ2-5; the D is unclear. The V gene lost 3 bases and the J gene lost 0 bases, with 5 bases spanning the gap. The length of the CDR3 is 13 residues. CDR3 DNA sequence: TGTGCCAGCAGTTTTCGGTACCAAGAGACCCAGTACTTC. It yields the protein CASSFRYQETQYF.

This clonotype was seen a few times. CDR3 nucleotide sequence: TGTGCCAGCAGTCCTAGTGACGGGGGGGCTCGGGAGCAGTTCTTC. It is translated as CASSPSDGGAREQFF. The chain couples TRBV6-6 to TRBJ2-1; 8 bases align to TRBD2. V shed 5 bases, J shed 10 bases, and the junction held 13 bases outside the gene matches. This CDR3 has 15 residues. The germline V gene has CDR1 MNHNY and CDR2 SVGAGI (reference sequence).

This CDR3 reads CASSQDLGQHPGTDTQYF. The CDR3 DNA reads TGTGCCAGCAGCCAAGACTTGGGACAACACCCCGGCACAGATACGCAGTATTTT. The gene calls are TRBV4-2 and TRBJ2-3; a possible D gene is TRBD1 (6 bases). V dropped 0 bases and J dropped 1 base, with 17 bases sitting between them. Germline CDR1 is LGHNA and CDR2 is YNFKEQ. The CDR3 extends over 18 amino acids.

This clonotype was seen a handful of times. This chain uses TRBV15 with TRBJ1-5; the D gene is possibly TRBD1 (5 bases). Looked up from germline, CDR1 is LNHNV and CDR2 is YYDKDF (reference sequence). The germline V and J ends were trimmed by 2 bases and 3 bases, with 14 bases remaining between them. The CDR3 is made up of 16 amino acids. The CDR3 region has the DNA TGTGCCACCAGCAGACGACCGACAGACTTCAATCAGCCCCAGCATTTT. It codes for CATSRRPTDFNQPQHF. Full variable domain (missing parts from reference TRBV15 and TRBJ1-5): DAMVIQNPRYQVTQFGKPVTLSCSQTLNHNVMYWYQQKSSQAPKLLFHYYDKDFNNEADTPDNFQSRRPNTSFCFLDIRSPGLGDTAMYLCATSRRPTDFNQPQHFGDGTRLSIL.

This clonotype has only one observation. The CDR3 DNA follows: TGTGCCAGCAGCCTCAAGGGGGTTAGGAATGAGCAGTTCTTC. As protein: CASSLKGVRNEQFF. The chain has TRBV7-2 and TRBJ2-1; possible D gene TRBD1, 6 bases. Germline V gives CDR1 SGHTA, CDR2 FQGNSA. This CDR3 spans 14 amino acids. Trimming pared 5 bases from V and 7 bases from J, leaving 15 bases between.

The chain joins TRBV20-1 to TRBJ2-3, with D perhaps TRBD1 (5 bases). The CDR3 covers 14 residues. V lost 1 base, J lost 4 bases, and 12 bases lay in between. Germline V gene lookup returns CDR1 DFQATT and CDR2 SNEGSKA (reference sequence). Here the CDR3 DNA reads TGCAGTGCTAGAGTTCACCAGGGCGCAGATACGCAGTATTTT. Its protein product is CSARVHQGADTQYF.